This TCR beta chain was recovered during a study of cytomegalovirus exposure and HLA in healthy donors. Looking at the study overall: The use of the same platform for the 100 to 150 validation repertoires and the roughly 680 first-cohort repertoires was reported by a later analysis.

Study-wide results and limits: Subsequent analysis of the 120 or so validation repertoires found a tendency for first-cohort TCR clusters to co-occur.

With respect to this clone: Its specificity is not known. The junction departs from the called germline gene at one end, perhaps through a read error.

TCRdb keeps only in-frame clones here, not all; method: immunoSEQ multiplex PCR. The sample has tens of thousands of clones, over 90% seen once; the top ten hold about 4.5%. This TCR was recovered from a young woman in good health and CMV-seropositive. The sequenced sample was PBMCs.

This CDR3 is CASSADRGEKLFF. Here the CDR3 DNA reads TGTGCTAGCAGCGCGGACAGGGGTGAAAAACTGTTTTTT. The rearrangement uses TRBV7-7 and TRBJ1-4, with TRBD1 identical over 9 bases. Germline lookup yields CDR1 SSHAT and CDR2 FNYEAQ (reference sequence). This CDR3 comprises 13 residues.